Sequencing of this TCR beta chain was carried out in a study of blood T cells in healthy people across ages. A second roughly 6 to 11 cycle PCR used barcoded and J-beta primers. One entry per CDR3 protein results from TCRdb running MiXCR on the 5' RACE reads. The sample carries about 680,000 distinct CDR3 sequences, about half recorded once. This clonotype was counted only a few times. Germline V CDR1 and CDR2: MNHEY, SVGEGT. V was cut by 4 bases and J by 0 bases, with 19 bases left in between. The CDR3 runs to 17 residues. J is TRBJ2-7 and V is TRBV6-2 or TRBV6-3; D not certain. Sequencing was carried out using blood. This receptor was taken from a woman aged 55-70 years in good health. CDR3 residues: CASSSFPLLRSSYEQYF. The CDR3 nucleotides read TGTGCCAGCAGTTCCTTTCCGCTCCTGAGGAGCTCCTACGAGCAGTACTTC.